This T cell receptor beta chain originates from a study of beta chain features in type 1 diabetes. About the research overall: Patients looked much like healthy donors when it came to age, gender and cell yields. The study examined 107,917,701 sorted cells across all samples.

V trimming: 1 base; J trimming: 5 bases; junction bases outside the gene matches: 9. This CDR3 has 16 residues. Germline assignment: CDR1 SGHNT and CDR2 YENEEA. Every bit of the isolated RNA underwent reverse transcription, so sequencing read expressed TCRB transcripts. TCRdb keeps only in-frame clones here, not all; method: immunoSEQ multiplex PCR. This table has 100,000 to 150,000 clones, approximately 10% appearing once. Points from the study as a whole: Patients' naive, central memory and regulatory TCRB repertoires appeared more alike than those of healthy donors. Significant though moderate, a shortening of TCRB CDR3s appeared in all four CD4+ subsets of Type 1 diabetes patients.

Sorting produced populations that all topped 95% purity. On this clone itself: Its target is unknown.

Sequenced material: central memory CD4+ T cells from blood. The V call is TRBV11-3, the J call TRBJ2-7, with 9 bases identical to TRBD1. This receptor was obtained from a man aged 30 to 45 with type 1 diabetes. CDR3 loop: CASSLGFWDRDHEQYF. CDR3 nucleotide sequence: TGTGCCAGCAGCTTAGGGTTCTGGGACAGGGACCACGAGCAGTACTTC.